This TCR beta chain was retrieved from a study of long-term antiretroviral therapy in people with HIV. On this clone: Its antigen is not identified.

Investigators performed immunoSEQ version v3.0 at survey level. Measured with immunoSEQ multiplex PCR; TCRdb has only the in-frame clones, and not every one. The profile shows around 19,000 clones, over 70% of them singletons. The trim removed 0 bases at V and 1 base at J, leaving 3 bases unmatched. The CDR3 spans 15 residues. Germline CDR1 and CDR2: MNHEY and SVGAGI. Findings of the study overall: ART adherence, viral resistance and therapy changes were undocumented.

V is TRBV6-5 and J is TRBJ2-7; TRBD2 agrees at 7 bases. The source was unsorted PBMCs, collected 1.2 years after starting antiretroviral therapy. The receptor was derived from a woman aged 40 to 50 with HIV. CDR3 bases: TGTGCCAGCAGTTACTCGCTAGCGGCTTCCTACGAGCAGTACTTC. This sequence encodes CASSYSLAASYEQYF.